This TCR beta chain was obtained from a study of cytomegalovirus exposure and HLA in healthy donors. Findings and limits, study-wide: Researchers catalogued under 200 TCR beta chains as cytomegalovirus-associated. While the bulk of TCR sequences proved rare, some public TCRs turned up in many donors.

A note on this clone: The target antigen is unknown.

The PCR ran on 60 Vbeta and 13 Jbeta primers. Data came from immunoSEQ multiplex PCR; TCRdb stores just in-frame clones and leaves some out. This table has 150,000 to 250,000 clones, 79% appearing once. CDR1 and CDR2 (germline): SGHRS, YFSETQ. The CDR3 covers 13 residues. The germline V and J ends were trimmed by 7 bases and 0 bases, with 10 bases remaining between them. The clonotype comes from a woman in her twenties or thirties in good health and CMV-seropositive. The V gene is TRBV5-1, the J gene TRBJ1-1; D remains unclear. Sequenced sample: PBMCs. CDR3 loop: CASSPQLNTEAFF. The CDR3 nucleotides are TGCGCCAGCTCTCCACAGTTGAACACTGAAGCTTTCTTT.